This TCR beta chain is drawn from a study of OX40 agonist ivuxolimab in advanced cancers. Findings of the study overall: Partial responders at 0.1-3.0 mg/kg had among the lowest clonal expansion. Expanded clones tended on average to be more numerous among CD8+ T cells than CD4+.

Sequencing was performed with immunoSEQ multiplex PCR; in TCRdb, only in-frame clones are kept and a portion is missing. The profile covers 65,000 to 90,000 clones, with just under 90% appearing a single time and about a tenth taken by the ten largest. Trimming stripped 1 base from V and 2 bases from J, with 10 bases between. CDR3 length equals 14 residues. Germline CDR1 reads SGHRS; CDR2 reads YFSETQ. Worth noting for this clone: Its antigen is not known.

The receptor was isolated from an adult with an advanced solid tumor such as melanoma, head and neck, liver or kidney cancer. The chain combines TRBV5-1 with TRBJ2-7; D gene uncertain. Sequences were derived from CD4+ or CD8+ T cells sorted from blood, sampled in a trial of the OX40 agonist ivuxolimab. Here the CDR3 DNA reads TGCGCCAGCAGCTTGTTTTATGGCGCCTACGAGCAGTACTTC. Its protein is CASSLFYGAYEQYF.